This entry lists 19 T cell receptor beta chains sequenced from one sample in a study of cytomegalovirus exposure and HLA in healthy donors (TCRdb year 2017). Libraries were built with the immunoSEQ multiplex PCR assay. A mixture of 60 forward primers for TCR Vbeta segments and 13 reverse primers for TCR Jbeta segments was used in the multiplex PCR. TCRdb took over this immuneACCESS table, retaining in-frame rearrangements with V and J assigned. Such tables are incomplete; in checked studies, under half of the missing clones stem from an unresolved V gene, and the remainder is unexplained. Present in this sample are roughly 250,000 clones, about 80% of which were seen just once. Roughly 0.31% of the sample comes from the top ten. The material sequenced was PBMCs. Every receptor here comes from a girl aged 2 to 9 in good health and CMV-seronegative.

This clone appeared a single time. This CDR3 is CASSQGDRGYGYTF. DNA of the CDR3: TGTGCCAGCAGCCAAGGGGACAGGGGCTATGGCTACACCTTC. V usage is TRBV4-2 and J usage is TRBJ1-2; 10 bases match TRBD1. Germline lookup yields CDR1 LGHNA and CDR2 YNFKEQ. The CDR3 totals 14 residues. V dropped 1 base and J dropped 4; count of bases not matched to a gene: 0.

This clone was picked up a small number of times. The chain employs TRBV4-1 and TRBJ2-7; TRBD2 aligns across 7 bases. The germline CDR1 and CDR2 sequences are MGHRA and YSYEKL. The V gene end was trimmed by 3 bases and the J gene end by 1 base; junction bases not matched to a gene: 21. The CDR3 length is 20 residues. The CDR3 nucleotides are TGCGCCAGCAGCCATTTTCCGAAGGCTAGCGGCCTCTCCCGATCCTACGAGCAGTACTTC. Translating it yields CASSHFPKASGLSRSYEQYF.

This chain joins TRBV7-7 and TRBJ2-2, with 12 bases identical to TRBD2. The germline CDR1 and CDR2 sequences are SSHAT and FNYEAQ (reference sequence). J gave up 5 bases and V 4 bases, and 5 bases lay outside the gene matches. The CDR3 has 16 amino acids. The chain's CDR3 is CASSSGTSGRTGELFF. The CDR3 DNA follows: TGTGCCAGCAGCTCCGGGACTAGCGGGCGAACCGGGGAGCTGTTTTTT.

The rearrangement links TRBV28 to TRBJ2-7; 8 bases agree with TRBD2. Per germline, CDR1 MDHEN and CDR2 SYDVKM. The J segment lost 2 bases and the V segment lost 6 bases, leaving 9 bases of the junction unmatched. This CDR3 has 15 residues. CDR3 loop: CASSPPLAVTYEQYF. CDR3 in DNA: TGTGCCAGCAGCCCCCCACTAGCGGTTACCTACGAGCAGTACTTC.

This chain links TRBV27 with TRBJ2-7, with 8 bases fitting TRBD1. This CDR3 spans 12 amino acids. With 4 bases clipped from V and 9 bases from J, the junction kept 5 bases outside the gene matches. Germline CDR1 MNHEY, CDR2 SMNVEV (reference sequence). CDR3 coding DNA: TGTGCCAGCAGTTCCCCTACAGGGGGGCAGTACTTC. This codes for CASSSPTGGQYF.

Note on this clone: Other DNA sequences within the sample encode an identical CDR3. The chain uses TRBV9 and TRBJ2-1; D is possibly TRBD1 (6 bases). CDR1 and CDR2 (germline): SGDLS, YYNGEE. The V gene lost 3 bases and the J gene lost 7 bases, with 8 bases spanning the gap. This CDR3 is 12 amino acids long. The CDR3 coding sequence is TGTGCCAGCAGCGCACAGGGTAATGAGCAGTTCTTC. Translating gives CASSAQGNEQFF. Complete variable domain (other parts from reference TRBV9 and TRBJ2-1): DSGVTQTPKHLITATGQRVTLRCSPRSGDLSVYWYQQSLDQGLQFLIQYYNGEERAKGNILERFSAQQFPDLHSELNLSSLELGDSALYFCASSAQGNEQFFGPGTRLTVL.

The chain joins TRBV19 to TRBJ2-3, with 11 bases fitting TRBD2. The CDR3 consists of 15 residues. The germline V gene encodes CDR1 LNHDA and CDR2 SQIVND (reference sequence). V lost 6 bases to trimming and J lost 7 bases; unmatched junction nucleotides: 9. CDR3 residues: CASSLRTSGRHTQYF. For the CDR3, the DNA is TGTGCCAGTAGCCTTCGGACTAGCGGGCGTCATACGCAGTATTTT.

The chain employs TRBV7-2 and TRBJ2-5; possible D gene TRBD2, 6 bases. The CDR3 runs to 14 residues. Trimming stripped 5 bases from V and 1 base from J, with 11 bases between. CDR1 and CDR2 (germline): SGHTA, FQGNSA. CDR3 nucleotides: TGTGCCAGCAGCATCCAGGGACTCCAAGAGACCCAGTACTTC. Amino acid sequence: CASSIQGLQETQYF.

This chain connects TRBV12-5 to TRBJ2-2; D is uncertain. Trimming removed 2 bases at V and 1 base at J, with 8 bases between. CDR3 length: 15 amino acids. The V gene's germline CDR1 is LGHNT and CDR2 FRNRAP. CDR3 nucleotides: TGTGCTAGTGGTTTGATACTGCAGAACACCGGGGAGCTGTTTTTT. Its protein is CASGLILQNTGELFF.

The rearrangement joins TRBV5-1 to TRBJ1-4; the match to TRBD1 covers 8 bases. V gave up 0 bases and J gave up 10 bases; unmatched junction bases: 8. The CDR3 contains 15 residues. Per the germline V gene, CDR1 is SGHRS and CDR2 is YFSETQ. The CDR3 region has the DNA TGCGCCAGCAGCTTGGAAGAGACAGGGGCGGCAAAACTGTTTTTT. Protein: CASSLEETGAAKLFF.

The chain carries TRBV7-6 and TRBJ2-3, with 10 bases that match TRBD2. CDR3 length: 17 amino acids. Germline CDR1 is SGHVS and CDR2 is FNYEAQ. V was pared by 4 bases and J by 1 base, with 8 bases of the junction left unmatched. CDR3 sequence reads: CASSSLGLAKGTDTQYF. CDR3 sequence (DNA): TGTGCCAGCAGCTCCTTGGGACTAGCGAAAGGCACAGATACGCAGTATTTT.

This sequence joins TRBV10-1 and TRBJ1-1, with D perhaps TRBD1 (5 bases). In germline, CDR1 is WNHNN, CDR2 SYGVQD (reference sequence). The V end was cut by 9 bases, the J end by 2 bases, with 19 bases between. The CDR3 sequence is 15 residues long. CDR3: CASRATSQGNTEAFF. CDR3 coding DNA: TGCGCCAGTAGGGCTACTTCGCAGGGAAACACTGAAGCTTTCTTT.

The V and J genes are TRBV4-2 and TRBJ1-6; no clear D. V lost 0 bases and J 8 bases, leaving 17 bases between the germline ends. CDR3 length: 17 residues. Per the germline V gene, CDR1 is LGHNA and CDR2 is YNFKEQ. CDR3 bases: TGTGCCAGCAGCCAAGACTTGGGAGTCCGGACTTATTCACCCCTCCACTTT. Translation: CASSQDLGVRTYSPLHF.

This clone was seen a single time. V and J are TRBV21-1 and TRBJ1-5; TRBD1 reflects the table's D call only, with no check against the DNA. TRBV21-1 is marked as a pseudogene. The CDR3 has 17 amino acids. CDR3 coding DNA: TGTGCCAGCAGCAAAGCAAGGGGAGACCAGGGGGATCAGCCCCAGCATTTT. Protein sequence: CASSKARGDQGDQPQHF.

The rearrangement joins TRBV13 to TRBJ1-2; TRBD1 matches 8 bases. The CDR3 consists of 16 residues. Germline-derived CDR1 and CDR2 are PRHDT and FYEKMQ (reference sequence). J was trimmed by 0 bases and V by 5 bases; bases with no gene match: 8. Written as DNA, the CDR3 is TGTGCCAGCAGCAAGACAGGGGCCGACTCTAACTATGGCTACACCTTC. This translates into CASSKTGADSNYGYTF.

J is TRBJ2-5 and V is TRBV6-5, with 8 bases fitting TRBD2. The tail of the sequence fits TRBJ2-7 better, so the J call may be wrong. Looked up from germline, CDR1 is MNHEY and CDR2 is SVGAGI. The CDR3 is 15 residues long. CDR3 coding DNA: TGTGCCAGCAGTTACTCGCGGCTAGCGGGCTACGAGCAGTACTTC. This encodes CASSYSRLAGYEQYF.

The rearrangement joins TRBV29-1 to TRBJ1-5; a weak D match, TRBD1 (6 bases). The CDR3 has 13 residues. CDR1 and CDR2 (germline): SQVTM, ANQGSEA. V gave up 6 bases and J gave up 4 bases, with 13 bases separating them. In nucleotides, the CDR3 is TGCAGCGTACAAACAGGGAAAAATCAGCCCCAGCATTTT. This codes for CSVQTGKNQPQHF.

CDR3 sequence: CASSSRDRSSYEQYF. The CDR3 region has the DNA TGTGCCAGCAGCTCGAGGGACAGAAGCTCCTACGAGCAGTACTTC. The chain recombines TRBV11-1 with TRBJ2-7, with 7 bases identical to TRBD1. The CDR3 covers 15 residues. Germline V gene lookup returns CDR1 SGHAT and CDR2 FQDESV (reference sequence). V trimming: 4 bases; J trimming: 0 bases; junction bases outside the gene matches: 6.

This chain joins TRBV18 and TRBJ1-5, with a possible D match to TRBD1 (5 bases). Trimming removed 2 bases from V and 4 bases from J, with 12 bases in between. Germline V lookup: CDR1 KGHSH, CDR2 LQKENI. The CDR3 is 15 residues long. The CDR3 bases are TGTGCCAGCTCACCAACGGGGGAAGTAAATCAGCCCCAGCATTTT. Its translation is CASSPTGEVNQPQHF.